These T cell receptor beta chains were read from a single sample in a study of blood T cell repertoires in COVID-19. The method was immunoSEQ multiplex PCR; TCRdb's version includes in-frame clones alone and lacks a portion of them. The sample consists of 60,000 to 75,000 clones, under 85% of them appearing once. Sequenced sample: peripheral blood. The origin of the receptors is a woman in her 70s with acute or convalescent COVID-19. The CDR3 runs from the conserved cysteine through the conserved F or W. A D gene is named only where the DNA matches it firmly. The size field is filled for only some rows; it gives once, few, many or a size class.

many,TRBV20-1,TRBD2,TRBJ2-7,CSASTRGGSSNEQYF,TGCAGTGCTAGTACGCGGGGGGGATCCTCTAACGAGCAGTACTTC
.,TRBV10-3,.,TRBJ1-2,CAISESGGYGYTF,TGTGCCATCAGTGAGTCAGGAGGCTATGGCTACACCTTC
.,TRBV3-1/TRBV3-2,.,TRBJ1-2,CASSGEGYTF,TGTGCCAGCAGCGGGGAGGGCTACACCTTC
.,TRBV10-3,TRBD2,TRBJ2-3,CAISERLAGGDTQYF,TGTGCCATCAGTGAGAGGCTAGCGGGGGGAGATACGCAGTATTTT
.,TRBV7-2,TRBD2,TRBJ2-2,CASSISSGGVTGELFF,TGTGCCAGCAGCATTTCTAGCGGGGGGGTCACCGGGGAGCTGTTTTTT
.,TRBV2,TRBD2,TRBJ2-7,CASGGTSGRLGHYEQYF,TGTGCCAGCGGCGGGACTAGCGGGCGCTTGGGCCACTACGAGCAGTACTTC
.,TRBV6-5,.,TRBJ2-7,CASIPSGRSYEQYF,TGTGCCAGCATTCCCTCTGGCAGGTCCTACGAGCAGTACTTC
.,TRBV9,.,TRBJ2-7,CASSVGPVNSYEQYF,TGTGCCAGCAGCGTGGGCCCAGTGAACTCCTACGAGCAGTACTTC
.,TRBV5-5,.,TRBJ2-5,CASSLGVETQYF,TGTGCCAGCAGCTTGGGAGTGGAGACCCAGTACTTC
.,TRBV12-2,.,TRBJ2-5,CASRPARGGAFETQYF,TGTGCAAGTCGCCCGGCTCGCGGGGGGGCCTTTGAGACCCAGTACTTC
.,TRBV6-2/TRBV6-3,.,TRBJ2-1,CASSYSAGLVNEQFF,TGTGCCAGCAGTTACTCGGCAGGGTTGGTCAATGAGCAGTTCTTC
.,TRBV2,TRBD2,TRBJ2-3,CASSSAGGKDTQYF,TGTGCCAGCAGTTCAGCGGGGGGAAAAGATACGCAGTATTTT
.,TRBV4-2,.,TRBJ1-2,CASSQDRGRVYGYTF,TGTGCCAGCAGCCAAGATCGCGGCAGAGTCTATGGCTACACCTTC
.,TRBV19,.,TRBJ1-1,CASSLGKGGIGTEAFF,TGTGCCAGTAGTCTAGGTAAAGGAGGGATCGGCACTGAAGCTTTCTTT
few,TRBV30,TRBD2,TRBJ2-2,CAWRIAGGQGELFF,TGTGCCTGGAGGATAGCGGGGGGCCAGGGGGAGCTGTTTTTT
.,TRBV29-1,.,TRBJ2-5,CSVARRDRGTQYF,TGCAGCGTTGCCCGGCGAGACCGCGGGACCCAGTACTTC
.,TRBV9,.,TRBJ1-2,CASSTRGYGYTF,TGTGCCAGCAGCACGCGGGGCTATGGCTACACCTTC
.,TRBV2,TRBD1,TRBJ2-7,CASRGDRGFEQYF,TGTGCCAGCAGAGGCGACAGGGGATTCGAGCAGTACTTC
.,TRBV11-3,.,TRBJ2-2,CASSPLRGTGELFF,TGTGCCAGCAGCCCCCTGCGAGGGACCGGGGAGCTGTTTTTT
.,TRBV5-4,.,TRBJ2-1,CASSLGPTAVGNEQFF,TGTGCCAGCAGCTTGGGGCCTACAGCTGTGGGCAATGAGCAGTTCTTC
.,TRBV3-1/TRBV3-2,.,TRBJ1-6,CASSQDVRRSPLHF,TGTGCCAGCAGCCAAGATGTCAGGCGTTCACCCCTCCACTTT
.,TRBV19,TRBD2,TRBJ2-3,CASSLGLAGARTDTQYF,TGTGCCAGTAGTCTTGGACTAGCGGGGGCCCGCACAGATACGCAGTATTTT
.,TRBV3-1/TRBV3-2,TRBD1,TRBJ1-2,CASSLSLTGGSLGHGYTF,TGTGCCAGCAGCCTATCTCTTACAGGGGGGTCTTTGGGCCATGGCTACACCTTC
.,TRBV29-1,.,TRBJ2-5,CSVEGPTGGQYF,TGCAGCGTTGAGGGGCCGACAGGTGGTCAGTACTTC
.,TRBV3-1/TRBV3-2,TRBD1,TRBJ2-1,CASSEDRAYNEQFF,TGTGCCAGCAGCGAAGACAGGGCCTACAATGAGCAGTTCTTC
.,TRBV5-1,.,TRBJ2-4,CASSSRGRGPGDIQYF,TGCGCCAGCAGCTCCCGTGGGCGAGGGCCTGGGGACATTCAGTACTTC
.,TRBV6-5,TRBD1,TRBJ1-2,CASYPLDRAFYGYTF,TGTGCCAGCTACCCTTTGGACAGGGCTTTCTATGGCTACACCTTC
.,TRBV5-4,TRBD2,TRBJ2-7,CASTVGAGGGVEQYF,TGTGCCAGCACCGTGGGCGCGGGGGGGGGAGTGGAGCAGTACTTC
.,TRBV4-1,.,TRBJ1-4,CASSHDGGGANEKLFF,TGCGCCAGCAGCCACGACGGCGGAGGGGCTAATGAAAAACTGTTTTTT
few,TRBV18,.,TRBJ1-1,CASSSSGTSMNTEAFF,TGTGCCAGCTCATCGTCCGGGACAAGTATGAACACTGAAGCTTTCTTT
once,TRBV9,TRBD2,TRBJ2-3,CASSTGGGTPGKDTQYF,TGTGCCAGCAGTACCGGGGGGGGAACCCCCGGGAAAGATACGCAGTATTTT
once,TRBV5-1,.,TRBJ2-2,CASSSGQTGELFF,TGCGCCAGCAGCTCAGGACAGACCGGGGAGCTGTTTTTT
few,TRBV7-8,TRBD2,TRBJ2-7,CASSLDSGGTYEQYF,TGTGCCAGCAGCTTAGATTCGGGGGGAACCTACGAGCAGTACTTC
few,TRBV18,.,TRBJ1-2,CASSPPFTENYGYTF,TGTGCCAGCTCACCACCGTTTACAGAAAACTATGGCTACACCTTC
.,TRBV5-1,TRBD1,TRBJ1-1,CASSLSGTGIGAFF,TGCGCCAGCAGCTTGTCAGGGACAGGGATTGGAGCTTTCTTT
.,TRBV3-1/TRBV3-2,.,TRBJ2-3,CASSQVVDTQYF,TGTGCCAGCAGCCAAGTAGTGGATACGCAGTATTTT
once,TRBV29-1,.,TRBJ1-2,CSVGQGLNYGYTF,TGCAGCGTTGGGCAGGGGCTAAATTATGGCTACACCTTC
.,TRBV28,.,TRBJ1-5,CASSRVNQPQHF,TGTGCCAGCAGTCGGGTCAATCAGCCCCAGCATTTT
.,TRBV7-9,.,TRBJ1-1,CASSLQGEATEAFF,TGTGCCAGCAGCTTACAGGGCGAGGCCACTGAAGCTTTCTTT
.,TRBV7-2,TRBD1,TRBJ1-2,CASSLAAGGNYGYTF,TGTGCCAGCAGCTTAGCCGCAGGGGGCAATTATGGCTACACCTTC
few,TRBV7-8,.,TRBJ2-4,CASSLEGRGDVAKNIQYF,TGTGCCAGCAGCTTAGAAGGCAGGGGGGACGTAGCCAAAAACATTCAGTACTTC
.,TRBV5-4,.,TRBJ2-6,CASSLGGGGATAGANVLTF,TGTGCCAGCAGCTTGGGGGGTGGAGGGGCGACGGCTGGGGCCAACGTCCTGACTTTC
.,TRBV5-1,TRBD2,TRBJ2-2,CASSLPAAGGPNTGELFF,TGCGCCAGCAGCTTGCCCGCAGCGGGGGGGCCTAACACCGGGGAGCTGTTTTTT
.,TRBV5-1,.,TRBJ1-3,CASSFVSGTGNTIYF,TGCGCCAGCAGCTTTGTTTCAGGGACTGGAAACACCATATATTTT
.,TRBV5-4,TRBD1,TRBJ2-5,CASSLQGAEETQYF,TGTGCCAGCAGCCTACAGGGGGCGGAGGAGACCCAGTACTTC
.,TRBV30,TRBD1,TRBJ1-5,CAWSVGQGAVGNQPQHF,TGTGCCTGGAGTGTGGGACAGGGGGCAGTGGGCAATCAGCCCCAGCATTTT
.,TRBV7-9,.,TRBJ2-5,CASSLAGFQETQYF,TGTGCCAGCAGCTTAGCCGGGTTCCAAGAGACCCAGTACTTC
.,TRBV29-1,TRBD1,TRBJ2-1,CSVERGDRDEQFF,TGCAGCGTTGAAAGGGGAGACAGGGACGAGCAGTTCTTC
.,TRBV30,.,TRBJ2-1,CAWSVLAVYNEQFF,TGTGCCTGGAGTGTACTGGCGGTTTACAATGAGCAGTTCTTC
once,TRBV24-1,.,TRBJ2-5,CATSDFYRAGGETQYF,TGTGCCACCAGTGACTTTTATCGGGCCGGAGGGGAGACCCAGTACTTC
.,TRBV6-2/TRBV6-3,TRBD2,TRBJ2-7,CASSIAGGNYEQYF,TGTGCCAGCAGCATAGCGGGGGGGAACTACGAGCAGTACTTC
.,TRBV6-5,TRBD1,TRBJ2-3,CASSRTGSDTQYF,TGTGCCAGCAGTCGGACAGGATCAGATACGCAGTATTTT
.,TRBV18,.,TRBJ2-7,CASSPSTTAEQYF,TGTGCCAGCTCACCTTCAACAACAGCCGAGCAGTACTTC